Sequencing of this T cell receptor beta chain was carried out in a study of T cell responses to AZD1222 COVID-19 vaccine. Overall study findings and caveats: White British people made up most donors, females outnumbered males, and clonal diversity was possibly underestimated. Nearly half of spike-specific TCRs reportedly target variant regions that are unmutated in the B.1.351 and B.1.1.7 variants. Spike-specific TCR breadth and depth grew following two AZD1222 doses.

This CDR3 contains 15 residues. Trimming took 1 base from V and 4 from J; bases not matched to a gene: 2. Germline-derived CDR1 and CDR2 are SNHLY and FYNNEI. The data were produced by immunoSEQ multiplex PCR, yet TCRdb's version contains in-frame clones alone and is incomplete. The sample gives 200,000 to 250,000 clones, just over 90% of which show up once; about 1% is in the top ten. Concerning this clone: Its cognate antigen is unknown.

The sequenced sample was peripheral blood, obtained on day 0 of MenACWY control vaccination. This TCR was sampled from an adult in good health. This rearrangement joins TRBV2 to TRBJ1-3; 9 nucleotides align to TRBD1. CDR3 sequence reads: CASSEGTGAGNTIYF. The DNA of the CDR3 is TGTGCCAGCAGTGAAGGGACAGGGGCCGGAAACACCATATATTTT. The full variable domain, rest sourced from reference TRBV2 and TRBJ1-3, is EPEVTQTPSHQVTQMGQEVILRCVPISNHLYFYWYRQILGQKVEFLVSFYNNEISEKSEIFDDQFSVERPDGSNFTLKIRSTKLEDSAMYFCASSEGTGAGNTIYFGEGSWLTVV.